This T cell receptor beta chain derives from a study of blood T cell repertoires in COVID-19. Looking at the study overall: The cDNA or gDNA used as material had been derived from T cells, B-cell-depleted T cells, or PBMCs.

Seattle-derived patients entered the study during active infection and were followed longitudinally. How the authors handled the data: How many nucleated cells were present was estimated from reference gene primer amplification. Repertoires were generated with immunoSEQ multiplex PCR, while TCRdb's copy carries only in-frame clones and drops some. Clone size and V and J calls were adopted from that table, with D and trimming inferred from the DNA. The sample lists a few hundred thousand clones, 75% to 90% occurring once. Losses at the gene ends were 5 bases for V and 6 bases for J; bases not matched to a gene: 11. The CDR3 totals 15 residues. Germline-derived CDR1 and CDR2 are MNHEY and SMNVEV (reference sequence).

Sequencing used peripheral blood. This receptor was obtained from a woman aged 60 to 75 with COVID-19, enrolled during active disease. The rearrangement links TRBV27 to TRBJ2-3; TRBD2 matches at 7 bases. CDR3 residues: CASSPAAGRADTQYF. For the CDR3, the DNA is TGTGCCAGCAGTCCGGCAGCGGGGCGGGCGGATACGCAGTATTTT.